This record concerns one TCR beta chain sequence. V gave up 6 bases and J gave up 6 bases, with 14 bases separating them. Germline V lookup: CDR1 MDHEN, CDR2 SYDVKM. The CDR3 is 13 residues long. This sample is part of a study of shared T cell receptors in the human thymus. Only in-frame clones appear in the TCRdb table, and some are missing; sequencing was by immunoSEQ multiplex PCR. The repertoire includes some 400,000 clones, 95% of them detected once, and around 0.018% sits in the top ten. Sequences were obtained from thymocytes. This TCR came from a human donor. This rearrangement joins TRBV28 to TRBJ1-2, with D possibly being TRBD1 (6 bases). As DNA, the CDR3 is TGTGCCAGCAGCCACCACCCAGGGGATGGCTACACCTTC. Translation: CASSHHPGDGYTF.